This T cell receptor (beta chain) was sequenced for a study of T cell responses to AZD1222 COVID-19 vaccine. Broader study findings: Mostly white British, mostly female donors; authors suggested clonal diversity may be underestimated. Repertoire collection took place solely once the T cell response had peaked. Mapped onto spike, vaccine-associated CD4 TCRs spanned it and were dominant at 160-218 and 743-854.

Details on this clone: Its target is unknown.

Trimming left V 7 bases short and J 7 bases short, with 11 bases between. The CDR3 extends over 12 amino acids. CDR1 and CDR2 from the germline V gene are SNHLY and FYNNEI. Generated by immunoSEQ multiplex PCR, the TCRdb table keeps only in-frame clones and is missing some. The sample has roughly 140,000 clones; roughly 92% are singletons. The chain couples TRBV2 to TRBJ2-1, with D maybe TRBD2 (5 bases). Here the sequenced sample was peripheral blood, taken 28 days after the second AZD1222 dose. The sequence was obtained from an adult who received the AZD1222 COVID-19 vaccine. As DNA, the CDR3 is TGTGCCAGCAACGAGGGAGTGAATGAGCAGTTCTTC. It is translated as CASNEGVNEQFF.